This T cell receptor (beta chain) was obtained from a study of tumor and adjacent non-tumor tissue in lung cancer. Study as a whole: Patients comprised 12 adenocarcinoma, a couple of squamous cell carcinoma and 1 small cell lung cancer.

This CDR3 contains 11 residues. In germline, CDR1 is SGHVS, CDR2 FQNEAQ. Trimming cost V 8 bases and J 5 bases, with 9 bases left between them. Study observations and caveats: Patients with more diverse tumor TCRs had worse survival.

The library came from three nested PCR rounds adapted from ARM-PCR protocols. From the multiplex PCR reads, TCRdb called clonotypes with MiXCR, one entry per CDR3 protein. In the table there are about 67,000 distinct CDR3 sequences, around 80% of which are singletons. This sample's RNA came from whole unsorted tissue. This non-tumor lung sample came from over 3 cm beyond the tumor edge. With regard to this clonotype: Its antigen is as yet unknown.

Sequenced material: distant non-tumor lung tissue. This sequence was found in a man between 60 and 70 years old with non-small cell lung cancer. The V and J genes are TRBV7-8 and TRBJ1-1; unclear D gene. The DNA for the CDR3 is TGTGCCAGCCCAAATAGGACTGAAGCTTTCTTT. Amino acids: CASPNRTEAFF.